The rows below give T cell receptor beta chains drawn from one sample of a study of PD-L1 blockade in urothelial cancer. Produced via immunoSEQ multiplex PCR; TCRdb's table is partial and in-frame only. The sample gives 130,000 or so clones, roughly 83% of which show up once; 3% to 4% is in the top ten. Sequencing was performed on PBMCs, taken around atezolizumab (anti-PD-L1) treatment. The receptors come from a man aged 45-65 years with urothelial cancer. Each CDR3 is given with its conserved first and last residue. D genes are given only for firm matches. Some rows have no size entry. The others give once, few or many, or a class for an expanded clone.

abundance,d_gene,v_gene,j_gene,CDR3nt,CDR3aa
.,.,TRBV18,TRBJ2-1,TGTGCCAGCTCACCTCAGACTAGACTCCAGTTCTTC,CASSPQTRLQFF
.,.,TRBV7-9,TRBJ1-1,TGTGCCAGCAGCTCCCCGGACAGCCATGAAGCTTTCTTT,CASSSPDSHEAFF
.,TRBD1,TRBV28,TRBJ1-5,TGTGCCAGCAGTTTCGAGGGGGACAGTCAGCCCCAGCATTTT,CASSFEGDSQPQHF
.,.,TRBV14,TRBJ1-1,TGTGCCAGCAGCCCCACAGGGTTGAACACTGAAGCTTTCTTT,CASSPTGLNTEAFF
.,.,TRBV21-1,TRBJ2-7,TGTGCCAGCACCGCCCACCGGGGACAGGACCCCGAGTGTTACTTC,CASTAHRGQDPECYF
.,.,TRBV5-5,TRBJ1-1,TGTGCCAGCAGCTCAGGACAGACTTCGGCTACCGCTTTCTTT,CASSSGQTSATAFF
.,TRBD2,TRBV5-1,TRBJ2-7,TGCGCCAGCAGCCCTAGCGGGGCACCGACCTACGAGCAGTACTTC,CASSPSGAPTYEQYF
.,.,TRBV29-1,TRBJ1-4,TGCAGCGGCGTACAGGGTTCTTTTAGAAAACTGTTTTTT,CSGVQGSFRKLFF
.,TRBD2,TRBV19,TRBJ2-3,TGTGCCAGTAGGGCGGGAGGGAGTAGCACAGATACGCAGTATTTT,CASRAGGSSTDTQYF
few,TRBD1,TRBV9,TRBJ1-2,TGTGCCAGCAGCGCCGGGACAGGGGCCAACTATGGCTACACCTTC,CASSAGTGANYGYTF
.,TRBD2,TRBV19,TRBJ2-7,TGTGCCAGTAGTATCTCTCTCACTAGCGATCGCTACGAGCAGTACTTC,CASSISLTSDRYEQYF
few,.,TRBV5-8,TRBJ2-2,TGTGCCAGCAGCCCGAGACAGGTGCTTAACACCGGGGAGCTGTTTTTT,CASSPRQVLNTGELFF
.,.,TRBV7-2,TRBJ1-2,TGTGCCAGCTTATACATACGGAGCGACTATGGCTACACCTTC,CASLYIRSDYGYTF
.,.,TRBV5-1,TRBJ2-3,TGCGCCAGCAGCAGGGAGCGGCCACGCACAGATACGCAGTATTTT,CASSRERPRTDTQYF
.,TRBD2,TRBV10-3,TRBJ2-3,TGTGCCATCAGAGCGGGACTCTCGGGGACTAGCACAGATACGCAGTATTTT,CAIRAGLSGTSTDTQYF
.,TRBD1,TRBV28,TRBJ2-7,TGTGCCAGCATCGCCCAGGGGGCAGGAACGTACTTC,CASIAQGAGTYF
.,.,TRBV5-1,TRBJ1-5,TGCGCCAGCAGCCTCGGCGTGACAGCGTTGGAGCCCCAGCATTTT,CASSLGVTALEPQHF
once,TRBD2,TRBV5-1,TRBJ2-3,TGCGCCAGCAGCGGAGGACTAGCGGGAGGGCTAGATACGCAGTATTTT,CASSGGLAGGLDTQYF
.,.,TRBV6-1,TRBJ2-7,TGTGCCAGCAGCACCCAAACGGGTACGTACGAGCAGTACTTC,CASSTQTGTYEQYF
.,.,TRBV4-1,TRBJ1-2,TGCGCCAGCAGCCAAGATCAAAATGGAGGGTGGTATGGCTACACCTTC,CASSQDQNGGWYGYTF
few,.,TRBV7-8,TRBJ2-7,TGTGCCAGCAGCTTAGGAACCGGCGGGGTAACATCCTACGAGCAGTACTTC,CASSLGTGGVTSYEQYF
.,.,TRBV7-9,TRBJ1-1,TGTGCCAGCAGCTTAGCGCTGGCGGGGAACACTGAAGCTTTCTTT,CASSLALAGNTEAFF
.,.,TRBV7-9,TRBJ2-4,TGTGCCAGCAGCTTCGGGGGTGTGCTAGCCAAAAACATTCAGTACTTC,CASSFGGVLAKNIQYF
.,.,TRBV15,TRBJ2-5,TGTGCCACCAGCAGAGAGGGAACAGGAACGGAGACCCAGTACTTC,CATSREGTGTETQYF
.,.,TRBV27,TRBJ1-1,TGTGCCAGCAGTTTATTAGGAGTTACTGAAGCTTTCTTT,CASSLLGVTEAFF
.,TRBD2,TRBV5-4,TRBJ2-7,TGTGCCAGCAGCCCGGGGGGTAGCGGGAGGGGACACTTC,CASSPGGSGRGHF
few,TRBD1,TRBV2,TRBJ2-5,TGTGCCAGCAGGCCGGGACAGGAAAGAGAGACCCAGTACTTC,CASRPGQERETQYF
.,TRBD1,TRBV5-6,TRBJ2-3,TGTGCCAGCACAAAGAGGACAGGGGGTATGGGTTGGACAGATACGCAGTATTTT,CASTKRTGGMGWTDTQYF
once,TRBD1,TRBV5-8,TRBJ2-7,TGTGCCAGCAGCCCAGGGACAGGGGGATTTGAGCAGTACTTC,CASSPGTGGFEQYF
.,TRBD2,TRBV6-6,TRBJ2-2,TGTGCCATCGGGACTAGCGGGGACACCGGGGAGCTGTTTTTT,CAIGTSGDTGELFF
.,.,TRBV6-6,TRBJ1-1,TGTGCCAGCAGTTACTCTGATAGCGTGAACACTGAAGCTTTCTTT,CASSYSDSVNTEAFF
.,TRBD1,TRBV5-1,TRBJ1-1,TGCGCCAGCAACCGCGGACAGGGAAGGACTGAAGCTTTCTTT,CASNRGQGRTEAFF
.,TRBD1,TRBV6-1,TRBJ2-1,TGTGCCAGCAGTGACCCAGGGGGTTACAATGAGCAGTTCTTC,CASSDPGGYNEQFF
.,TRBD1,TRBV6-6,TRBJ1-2,TGTGCCAGCAGCCGGGACAGCTTCTATGGCTACACCTTC,CASSRDSFYGYTF
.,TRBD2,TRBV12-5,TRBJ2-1,TGTGCTAGTGGCCCTCCGGGACTAGCGGACAATGAGCAGTTCTTC,CASGPPGLADNEQFF
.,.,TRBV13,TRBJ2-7,TGTGCCAGCAGATCGAGCGGGTACGAGCAGTACTTC,CASRSSGYEQYF
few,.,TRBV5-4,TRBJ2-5,TGTGCCAGCAGCTTGGACAGGTACCAAGAGACCCAGTACTTC,CASSLDRYQETQYF
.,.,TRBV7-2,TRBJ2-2,TGTGCCAGCAGGGCGGACAGCGACACCGGGGAGCTGTTTTTT,CASRADSDTGELFF
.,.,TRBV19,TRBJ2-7,TGTGCCAGTAGTACCACCAGGGGGGTATTCTACGAGCAGTACTTC,CASSTTRGVFYEQYF
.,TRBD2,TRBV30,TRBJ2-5,TGTGCCTGGGTGAGGACTAGCGGAGAGACCCAGTACTTC,CAWVRTSGETQYF
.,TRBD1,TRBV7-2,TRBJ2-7,TGTGCCAGCAGCTTAGCGGCAGGGGGCGCATCCTACGAGCAGTACTTC,CASSLAAGGASYEQYF
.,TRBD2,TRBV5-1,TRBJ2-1,TGCGCCAGCAGCTTGGGCCTAGCGGGCAGCTCCTACAATGAGCAGTTCTTC,CASSLGLAGSSYNEQFF
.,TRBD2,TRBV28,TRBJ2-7,TGTGCCAGCAGTTTATCTAGCGGGAGCTACGAGCAGTACTTC,CASSLSSGSYEQYF
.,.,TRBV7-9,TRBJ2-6,TGTGCCAGCAGCTTGTACCAGGGTTCTGGGGCCAACGTCCTGACTTTC,CASSLYQGSGANVLTF
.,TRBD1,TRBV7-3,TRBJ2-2,TGTGCCAGCAGCTTAGCAGGACAGGCCGGGGAGCTGTTTTTT,CASSLAGQAGELFF
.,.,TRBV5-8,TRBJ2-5,TGTGCCAGCAGCTTGGGTACGGACAGCTTCAGTAAAGAGACCCAGTACTTC,CASSLGTDSFSKETQYF
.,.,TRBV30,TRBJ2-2,TGTGCCTGGAGTGTACCGGGCTTTAGGGGTTCCGGGGAGCTGTTTTTT,CAWSVPGFRGSGELFF
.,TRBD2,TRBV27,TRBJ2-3,TGTGCCAGCAGTTTTCTCTGGGCGGGAGGGCCGAATACGCAGTATTTT,CASSFLWAGGPNTQYF
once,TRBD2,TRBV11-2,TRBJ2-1,TGTGCCAGCAGCCGGACTAGCGGGACTGGAGGGTACAATGAGCAGTTCTTC,CASSRTSGTGGYNEQFF
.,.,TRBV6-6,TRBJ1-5,TGTGCCAGCAGCATGCAGAGCAATCAGCCCCAGCATTTT,CASSMQSNQPQHF